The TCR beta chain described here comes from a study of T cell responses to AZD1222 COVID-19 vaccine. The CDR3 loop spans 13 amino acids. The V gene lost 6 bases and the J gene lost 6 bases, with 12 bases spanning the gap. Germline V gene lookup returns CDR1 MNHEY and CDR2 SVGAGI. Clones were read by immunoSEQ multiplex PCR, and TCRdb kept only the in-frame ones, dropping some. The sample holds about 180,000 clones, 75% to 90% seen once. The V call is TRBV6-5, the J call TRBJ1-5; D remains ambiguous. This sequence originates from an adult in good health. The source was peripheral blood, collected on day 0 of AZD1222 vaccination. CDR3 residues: CASRQGMVQPQHF. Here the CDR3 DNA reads TGTGCCAGCAGGCAAGGGATGGTTCAGCCCCAGCATTTT.